This T cell receptor beta chain stems from a study of blood T cell repertoires in COVID-19. On the study more broadly: PBMCs, B-cell-depleted T cells, or T cells provided the cDNA or gDNA that made up the material.

Participants, roughly 18 to 90 years old, spanned more than 20 US areas. Donors were grouped by their self-reported clinical history. In the original workflow: Estimation of nucleated cell counts was performed using reference gene primer amplification. TCRdb's copy holds only in-frame clones and misses some; the assay was immunoSEQ multiplex PCR. The V and J calls and clone size come from that table; D and trimming were worked out from the DNA. The repertoire holds roughly 140,000 clones, with 85% to 90% as singletons. J was trimmed by 4 bases and V by 5 bases; bases with no gene match: 9. This CDR3 is built from 16 residues. Germline CDR1 reads SEHNR; CDR2 reads FQNEAQ (reference sequence).

The V gene is TRBV7-9, the J gene TRBJ1-3; 9 nucleotides agree with TRBD1. Source material: PBMCs or T cells enriched from blood (not recorded which). The TCR was taken from a woman younger than 45 with acute COVID-19. CDR3 sequence (DNA): TGTGCCAGCAGCCTCTCGGGACAGGGCTTCGGAAACACCATATATTTT. Protein product: CASSLSGQGFGNTIYF.